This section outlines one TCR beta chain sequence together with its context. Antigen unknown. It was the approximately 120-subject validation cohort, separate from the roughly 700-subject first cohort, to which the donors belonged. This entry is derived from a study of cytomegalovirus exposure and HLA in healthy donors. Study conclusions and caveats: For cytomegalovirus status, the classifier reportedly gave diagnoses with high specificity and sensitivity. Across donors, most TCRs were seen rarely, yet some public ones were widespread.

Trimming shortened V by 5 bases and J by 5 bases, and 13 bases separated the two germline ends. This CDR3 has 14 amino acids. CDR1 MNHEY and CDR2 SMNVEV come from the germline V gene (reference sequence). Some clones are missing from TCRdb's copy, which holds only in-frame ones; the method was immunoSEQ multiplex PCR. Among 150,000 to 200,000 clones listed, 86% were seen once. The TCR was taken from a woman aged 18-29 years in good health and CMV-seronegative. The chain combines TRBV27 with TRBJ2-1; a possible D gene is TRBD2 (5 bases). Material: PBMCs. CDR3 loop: CASSAHGDHNEQFF. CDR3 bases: TGTGCCAGCAGTGCCCACGGGGATCACAATGAGCAGTTCTTC.